This entry describes one T cell receptor beta chain. As yet, its antigen is unknown. Method: immunoSEQ multiplex PCR; TCRdb's copy keeps in-frame clones and lacks some. The sample consists of 150,000 or so clones, 80% to 95% of them appearing once. The sample originates from a study of T cell responses to AZD1222 COVID-19 vaccine. Whole-study findings and limits: The span of vaccine-associated CD4 TCRs extended across spike, with dominance at 160-218 and 743-854. Donors were mostly white British, more females; clonal diversity possibly underestimated. Repertoires in all cases were sampled only once the peak T cell response had passed. Spike-specific TCRs gained breadth and depth after people received two AZD1222 doses.

The sequenced sample was peripheral blood, obtained 28 days after the second AZD1222 dose. This TCR was sampled from an adult who received the AZD1222 COVID-19 vaccine.

As DNA, the CDR3 is TGTGCCAGCAGTGCGCGACAGGGGTACGGCTACGAGCAGTACTTC. Translated, it gives CASSARQGYGYEQYF. This chain connects TRBV2 to TRBJ2-7, with TRBD1 identical over 8 bases. J gave up 3 bases and V 4 bases, and 8 bases lay outside the gene matches. Per germline, CDR1 SNHLY and CDR2 FYNNEI. The length of the CDR3 is 15 residues. The entire variable domain, with the rest obtained from reference TRBV2 and TRBJ2-7, is as follows: EPEVTQTPSHQVTQMGQEVILRCVPISNHLYFYWYRQILGQKVEFLVSFYNNEISEKSEIFDDQFSVERPDGSNFTLKIRSTKLEDSAMYFCASSARQGYGYEQYFGPGTRLTVT.